This TCR beta chain was sequenced during a study of T cell responses to AZD1222 COVID-19 vaccine. Second doses that came at about 4 or about 12 weeks were put together. Repertoires were generated with immunoSEQ multiplex PCR, while TCRdb's copy carries only in-frame clones and drops some. Found here are around 110,000 clones, 90% of them singletons; the top ten hold around 8%. The V gene's germline CDR1 is LGHDT and CDR2 YNNKEL (reference sequence). The V end lost 4 bases, the J end lost 4 bases, and 1 base lay between the germline ends. This CDR3 spans 11 amino acids. The J gene is TRBJ2-2, the V gene TRBV3-1 (or the pseudogene TRBV3-2); D gene ambiguous. The sample consisted of peripheral blood, taken 28 days after the second AZD1222 dose. This TCR was recovered from an adult who received the AZD1222 COVID-19 vaccine. The CDR3 DNA reads TGTGCCAGCAGCCGCACCGGGGAGCTGTTTTTT. Its protein is CASSRTGELFF.